These 7 T cell receptor beta chains were sequenced from one sample in a study of blood T cell repertoires in COVID-19. Using immunoSEQ multiplex PCR, the repertoire was profiled, and TCRdb retains in-frame clones only, with some absent. The sample has 150,000 to 200,000 clones, around 86% seen once; the top ten hold nearly 8.5%. What was sequenced was peripheral blood. These receptors all stem from a man between 60 and 70 years old with acute or convalescent COVID-19.

The chain is built from TRBV14 and TRBJ2-3; maybe TRBD1 (6 bases). Trimming took 2 bases from V and 4 from J, leaving 10 bases between them. This CDR3 comprises 14 residues. Per germline, CDR1 SGHDN and CDR2 FVKESK. The CDR3 loop is CASSQTQGADTQYF. The CDR3, as DNA: TGTGCCAGCAGCCAAACACAGGGCGCAGATACGCAGTATTTT. The full variable domain, in which reference TRBV14 and TRBJ2-3 provide the parts outside the CDR3, is EAGVTQFPSHSVIEKGQTVTLRCDPISGHDNLYWYRRVMGKEIKFLLHFVKESKQDESGMPNNRFLAERTGGTYSTLKVQPAELEDSGVYFCASSQTQGADTQYFGPGTRLTVL.

This chain connects TRBV5-1 to TRBJ1-2; a possible D gene is TRBD1 (6 bases). Trimming shortened V by 5 bases and J by 7 bases, and 12 bases separated the two germline ends. Germline V lookup: CDR1 SGHRS, CDR2 YFSETQ. The length of the CDR3 is 12 residues. DNA for the CDR3: TGCGCCAGCAGTCCAGGGGCCACTGGCTACACCTTC. It yields the protein CASSPGATGYTF.

The gene calls are TRBV5-1 and TRBJ1-4, with a tentative D call TRBD1 (6 bases). Germline CDR1 is SGHRS and CDR2 is YFSETQ. This CDR3 spans 15 amino acids. Between the trimmed V and J ends, which lost 3 bases and 8 bases, there was a span of 17 bases. The CDR3 region has the DNA TGCGCCAGCAGCTCGTCACAGGGAGTAGGGGAAAAACTGTTTTTT. The encoded protein is CASSSSQGVGEKLFF.

V usage is TRBV18 and J usage is TRBJ2-7; 10 nucleotides align to TRBD1. This CDR3 region has 16 residues. CDR1 is KGHSH and CDR2 is LQKENI in the germline V gene. V shed 2 bases and J 0 bases; nucleotides not matched to a gene: 4. Written as DNA, the CDR3 is TGTGCCAGCTCACCAGACGGGACAGGGGCCTCCTACGAGCAGTACTTC. Translating gives CASSPDGTGASYEQYF.

DNA of the CDR3: TGTGCCAGCAGCCTGACAGAAGGTTCACCCCTCCACTTT. It translates to CASSLTEGSPLHF. The chain carries TRBV3-1 (or the pseudogene TRBV3-2) and TRBJ1-6, with a weak D call TRBD1 (5 bases). The germline V gene encodes CDR1 LGHDT and CDR2 YNNKEL (reference sequence). The CDR3 has 13 residues. The V end lost 4 bases, the J end lost 9 bases, and 10 bases lay between the germline ends.

CDR3 sequence reads: CASSPQTGRTEAFF. As DNA, the CDR3 is TGTGCCAGCTCACCTCAGACAGGGAGGACTGAAGCTTTCTTT. The chain is built from TRBV18 and TRBJ1-1; 7 bases are a match to TRBD1. CDR3 length equals 14 residues. Germline assignment: CDR1 KGHSH and CDR2 LQKENI. The V segment lost 3 bases and the J segment 5 bases; nucleotides outside the gene matches: 6. The variable domain in full, completed from reference TRBV18 and TRBJ1-1, reads NAGVMQNPRHLVRRRGQEARLRCSPMKGHSHVYWYRQLPEEGLKFMVYLQKENIIDESGMPKERFSAEFPKEGPSILRIQQVVRGDSAAYFCASSPQTGRTEAFFGQGTRLTVV.

In its sample, this clone was seen once. The chain joins TRBV6-6 to TRBJ1-2; D is possibly TRBD1 (6 bases). The V end was cut by 6 bases, the J end by 8 bases, with 19 bases between. This CDR3 comprises 14 residues. CDR1 and CDR2 (germline): MNHNY, SVGAGI (reference sequence). The CDR3 reads CASSSEAGVGGYTF. In DNA form, the CDR3 reads TGTGCCAGCAGCAGCGAGGCAGGGGTCGGAGGCTACACCTTC.